This T cell receptor (beta chain) was recorded in a study of control samples from healthy donors and cancer patients. Libraries were prepared by immunoSEQ multiplex PCR; TCRdb keeps only in-frame clonotypes and omits some of them. The repertoire holds about 59,000 clones, with roughly 86% as singletons. Sequenced material: PBMCs. This receptor was identified in a woman aged 55-70 years with lung cancer.

For the CDR3, the DNA is TGTGCCAGCAGCCCCGGATGGGGCAGTCCGAACACCGGGGAGCTGTTTTTT. Translation: CASSPGWGSPNTGELFF. The V and J genes are TRBV11-3 and TRBJ2-2; D perhaps matches TRBD1 (5 bases). Trimming stripped 5 bases from V and 0 bases from J, with 16 bases between. CDR1 is SGHNT, CDR2 YENEEA, per germline. The CDR3 loop spans 17 amino acids. The variable domain in full, with the rest retrieved from reference TRBV11-3 and TRBJ2-2, is EAGVVQSPRYKIIEKKQPVAFWCNPISGHNTLYWYLQNLGQGPELLIRYENEEAVDDSQLPKDRFSAERLKGVDSTLKIQPAELGDSAVYLCASSPGWGSPNTGELFFGEGSRLTVL.